This T cell receptor (beta chain) originates from a study of CD8+CD57+ T cells in acquired aplastic anemia. Study details: Mean yield of DNA from sorted CD4+ and CD8+ cells was about 3.2 ug.

About this clonotype itself: Its antigen is currently unknown.

Genomic DNA, serving as template, underwent TCR beta VDJ and CDR3 profiling. TCRdb passed the reads through MiXCR, listing each CDR3 protein once. The repertoire consists of fewer than 200,000 distinct CDR3 sequences, with 48% occurring once and the leading ten covering 1.8%. The study's findings and limits: Controls did not differ significantly from patients in CD8+ Simpson's diversity. In common between the patients and the controls were approximately 30 CD8+ CDR3 sequences.

The authors sequenced patients whose flow cytometry had shown CD8+CD57+ cell expansion. The material sequenced was sorted CD4+, CD8+, or CD8+CD57+ T cells (not recorded which) from PBMCs. This sequence was found in a human donor with aplastic anemia.

In DNA form, the CDR3 reads TGCGCCAGCAGCTTGTGGGGACAGGGGCCATCCTACGAGCAGTACTTC. It encodes CASSLWGQGPSYEQYF. The chain has TRBV5-1 and TRBJ2-7; TRBD1 matches 10 bases. Trimming removed 1 base from V and 1 base from J; junction bases left unmatched: 5. In germline, CDR1 is SGHRS, CDR2 YFSETQ. This CDR3 comprises 16 residues. Together with reference TRBV5-1 and TRBJ2-7, the CDR3 gives the full variable domain: KAGVTQTPRYLIKTRGQQVTLSCSPISGHRSVSWYQQTPGQGLQFLFEYFSETQRNKGNFPGRFSGRQFSNSRSEMNVSTLELGDSALYLCASSLWGQGPSYEQYFGPGTRLTVT.